The clone carrying this TCR beta chain was seen repeatedly, ten times or more. Its matching antigen is unknown. Individual cDNA molecules had unique molecular identifiers attached to them by the library. Per the study methods: Sample TCR totals centred on a median of about 92,000, ranging about 20,000 to 700,000. Via MiXCR, TCRdb re-called the 5' RACE reads, giving one row per CDR3 protein. Clone size and V and J calls follow TCRdb, not the original study. The sample has approximately 140,000 distinct CDR3 sequences; roughly 4% are singletons. Someone pulled total RNA out of unfractionated whole blood. The sample belongs to a study of human T cells and chemical hapten exposure. General observations from the study: TCRs at a frequency above 1 in 1000 stayed unchanged with DPC sensitization.

The CDR3 length is 19 residues. V gave up 3 bases and J gave up 4 bases, with 24 bases separating them. This clonotype originated in a female donor in good health. V gene TRBV12-3 or TRBV12-4 combines with J gene TRBJ2-2; weak D call: TRBD1 (6 bases). The CDR3 DNA is TGTGCCAGCAGTTTGGCCCTCTGGGGGCCCTCGTCCGCCACCGGGGAGCTGTTTTTT. This codes for CASSLALWGPSSATGELFF.